Shown below are 12 T cell receptor beta chains from a single sample sequenced in a study of T cells expressing NK-cell markers. From the 5' RACE reads, TCRdb lists one entry per CDR3 protein and no DNA. Here the sample table reports around 260,000 distinct CDR3 sequences. Specimen: blood T cells: a sorted CD56 or NKG2C T cell subset, CD4+ or CD8+ T cells, or bulk PBMC T cells (not recorded which). The receptor source for this set is a woman between 18 and 70 years old in good health.

The J gene is TRBJ2-4, the V gene TRBV29-1. The CDR3 runs to 11 residues. CDR1 and CDR2 (germline): SQVTM, ANQGSEA. The CDR3 loop reads CSVDRKNIQYF.

The chain uses TRBV11-2 and TRBJ2-3; TCRdb selects TRBD2, and the lack of DNA leaves this call unchecked. This CDR3 comprises 16 residues. Germline CDR1 SGHAT, CDR2 FQNNGV. This chain's CDR3 is CASSWSGRAVTDTQYF.

This chain joins TRBV20-1 and TRBJ2-1; TCRdb lists TRBD1, though no DNA is available to test this call. This CDR3 has 11 residues. Germline CDR1 DFQATT, CDR2 SNEGSKA (reference sequence). CDR3 loop: CSALRGNEQFF.

The chain recombines TRBV4-2 with TRBJ1-2; TCRdb selects TRBD1, and the lack of DNA leaves this call unchecked. This CDR3 is built from 14 residues. Germline V CDR1 and CDR2: LGHNA, YNFKEQ. The CDR3 region is CASSEQGANYGYTF.

This chain connects TRBV6-1 to TRBJ2-6; the TRBD2 assignment by TCRdb is unverifiable without DNA. Germline V gene sequence: CDR1 MNHNS, CDR2 SASEGT. The CDR3 loop spans 17 amino acids. Here the CDR3 reads CASSQRGTSSGANVLTF.

The chain employs TRBV25-1 and TRBJ1-2; TCRdb's D call, TRBD1, is unchecked because there is no DNA. Germline-derived CDR1 and CDR2 are MGHDK and SYGVNS. The CDR3 is made up of 13 amino acids. The CDR3 reads CASSNPGAYGYTF.

The chain is built from TRBV7-6 and TRBJ1-4; the D call from TCRdb, TRBD1, cannot be confirmed without DNA. This CDR3 is built from 16 residues. CDR1 and CDR2 (germline): SGHVS, FNYEAQ. CDR3 sequence: CASSLWDRGPRNGLFF.

The gene calls are TRBV4-1 and TRBJ1-1. The CDR3 extends over 12 amino acids. Germline values: CDR1 MGHRA, CDR2 YSYEKL. The CDR3 loop reads CASSQVSGEAFF.

This chain joins TRBV4-3 and TRBJ2-3; TCRdb's assignment of TRBD2 cannot be checked, as there is no DNA. The V gene's germline CDR1 is LGHNA and CDR2 YSLEER. The CDR3 loop spans 14 amino acids. The CDR3 loop reads CASSQGGEADTQYF.

This sequence joins TRBV10-3 and TRBJ2-5; TCRdb's assignment of TRBD2 cannot be checked, as there is no DNA. The CDR3 contains 14 residues. Germline V gene sequence: CDR1 ENHRY, CDR2 SYGVKD. The CDR3: CAISVAGGKETQYF.

The chain uses TRBV7-3 and TRBJ1-1. From germline, CDR1 is SGHTA and CDR2 FQGTGA. CDR3 size: 13 residues. The CDR3 loop reads CASSLLVNTEAFF.

The chain has TRBV7-2 and TRBJ2-3. Germline values: CDR1 SGHTA, CDR2 FQGNSA. The CDR3 spans 15 residues. The CDR3 protein is CASSLRYQNTDTQYF.